This entry lists 8 T cell receptor beta chains sequenced from one sample in a study of blood T cell repertoires in COVID-19. Assay: immunoSEQ multiplex PCR; the TCRdb copy retains only in-frame clones and omits some. The sample shows 50,000 to 65,000 clones, approximately 86% of them seen only once. The sequenced material came from peripheral blood. The receptor source for this set is a man in his 70s with acute or convalescent COVID-19.

This clone has only one observation. V gene TRBV19 combines with J gene TRBJ2-1, with TRBD2 as a possible D gene (5 bases). There are 15 residues in the CDR3. Per germline, CDR1 LNHDA and CDR2 SQIVND (reference sequence). The V end lost 3 bases, the J end lost 5 bases, and 14 bases lay between the germline ends. The CDR3 reads CASSIRSRENNEQFF. The CDR3 bases are TGTGCCAGTAGTATCAGGTCTAGGGAGAACAATGAGCAGTTCTTC.

DNA for the CDR3: TGTGCCAGCAGTTACCGGGGAACCGGGGAGCTGTTTTTT. This sequence encodes CASSYRGTGELFF. The chain is built from TRBV6-5 and TRBJ2-2; D is possibly TRBD2 (5 bases). Trimming removed 2 bases at V and 5 bases at J, with 6 bases between. The CDR3 consists of 13 residues. Per germline, CDR1 MNHEY and CDR2 SVGAGI.

J is TRBJ2-5 and V is TRBV25-1; no clear D. The length of the CDR3 is 13 residues. V dropped 6 bases and J dropped 1 base, with 9 bases sitting between them. From germline, CDR1 is MGHDK and CDR2 SYGVNS. The DNA for the CDR3 is TGTGCCAGCAGACAAGTAGCCCAAGAGACCCAGTACTTC. Protein product: CASRQVAQETQYF.

This clone appeared a single time. CDR3 sequence: CATLSGGDPRQFF. CDR3 coding DNA: TGTGCCACCCTTAGCGGGGGTGATCCTCGGCAGTTCTTC. The genes are TRBV6-5 and TRBJ2-1; TRBD2 matches 9 bases. The CDR3 consists of 13 residues. Trimming took 10 bases from V and 12 from J; bases not matched to a gene: 13. CDR1 and CDR2 (germline): MNHEY, SVGAGI.

The chain is built from TRBV2 and TRBJ2-5; the match to TRBD2 covers 14 bases. The CDR3 extends over 16 amino acids. Germline-derived CDR1 and CDR2 are SNHLY and FYNNEI. Trimming removed 5 bases from V and 0 bases from J; junction bases left unmatched: 2. Written as DNA, the CDR3 is TGTGCCAGCAGTCCGGGACTAGCGGGGGACCAAGAGACCCAGTACTTC. Amino acids: CASSPGLAGDQETQYF.

The chain combines TRBV3-1 (or the pseudogene TRBV3-2) with TRBJ2-4, with D perhaps TRBD1 (6 bases). Germline V gives CDR1 LGHDT, CDR2 YNNKEL (reference sequence). V lost 2 bases and J lost 6, with 8 bases in between. The CDR3 has 13 amino acids. DNA of the CDR3: TGTGCCAGCAGCCAACTACAGGGAAACATTCAGTACTTC. Translated, it gives CASSQLQGNIQYF.

The rearrangement joins TRBV7-9 to TRBJ2-4, with 8 bases matching TRBD1. Per the germline V gene, CDR1 is SEHNR and CDR2 is FQNEAQ (reference sequence). After removal of 5 bases from V and 9 bases from J, the junction contained 9 bases not matched to a gene. The CDR3 sequence is 14 residues long. The CDR3: CASSPQTGASIQYF. The DNA for the CDR3 is TGTGCCAGCAGCCCTCAGACAGGGGCGAGCATTCAGTACTTC.

This chain joins TRBV2 and TRBJ2-4; 8 bases line up with TRBD1. CDR1 and CDR2 (germline): SNHLY, FYNNEI. The junction had 12 bases not matched to a gene; V was cut back by 7 bases and J by 7 bases. CDR3 length: 15 residues. For the CDR3, the DNA is TGTGCCAGCACAGGGGGCGCCTGGTCTTGGAACATTCAGTACTTC. Protein: CASTGGAWSWNIQYF.